This T cell receptor (beta chain) was obtained from a study of blood T cell repertoires in COVID-19 (dated by TCRdb to the early 2020s). Regarding the complete study: Collaborator samples came from the United States, Italy and Spain and covered acute and convalescent phases of COVID-19. The material from the prospective study consisted of cDNA or gDNA derived from T cells, B-cell-depleted T cells, or PBMCs. The dataset comprised deeply sampled blood TCRbeta repertoires from subjects exposed to, actively infected with, or recovered from COVID-19. The repertoires were released in a freely available public database meant as a resource for research on the immune response to SARS-CoV-2. Where available, HLA class I and class II types were taken from metadata supplied by the sample provider and were not determined by assay-based typing. A de-identified subject ID, COVID-19 status, age in years and sex were almost always included in the sample metadata. The samples were drawn from two sources: the first 160 participants of the ongoing ImmuneRACE study, and over 950 subjects contributed by 6 global collaborators. Points the paper makes about the study in general: The quantity of clinical and demographic metadata differed by source and by participant and was supplied without curation.

Each collaborating institution followed its own protocols to collect whole blood in K2EDTA tubes. Collaborator samples were shipped for TCRbeta analysis as frozen whole blood, isolated PBMCs, or DNA extracted from either sample type. With respect to this clone: It has no known antigen specificity. Base qualities are not at hand, and no much larger clone is one base apart.

TCRbeta CDR3 regions were amplified from genomic DNA by means of the immunoSEQ Assay, a bias-controlled multiplex PCR. The source study handled its data this way. The number of nucleated cells in each sample was estimated from the amplification of reference gene primers within the assay. Sequence reads were collapsed and filtered to measure the absolute abundance of every unique TCRbeta CDR3 rearrangement. Productive Simpson clonality was computed per sample as the square root of Simpson's diversity index over productive rearrangements. The table comes from immuneACCESS by way of TCRdb, which keeps in-frame sequences with V and J called. Part of the clones is missing from these tables; in studies checked, under half for an unresolved V gene and the rest for unknown reasons. For V, J and clone size, that table is used; D and trimming come from the DNA. The sample yields about 110,000 clones; about 90% were counted once. The ten largest clonotypes hold 4.5% to 5% of the sample.

The clonotype was recovered from a human donor in a cohort sampled during active COVID-19. The sample taken for sequencing was peripheral blood.

The CDR3 region has the sequence CASSQDALAGRTDTQYF. The nucleotide sequence reads TGTGCCAGCAGCCAAGACGCCCTAGCGGGGCGCACAGATACGCAGTATTTT. The chain employs TRBV3-1 (or the pseudogene TRBV3-2) and TRBJ2-3; TRBD2 lines up with 9 middle nucleotides. V trim: 0 bases; J trim: 1 base; unmatched bases: 5. The CDR3 measures 17 amino acids from cysteine to phenylalanine. Only CDR3 DNA remains: 51 bases, in frame from the first base. Sequences LGHDT (CDR1) and YNNKEL (CDR2) are obtained from the germline V gene (reference sequence).